The present TCR beta chain was sequenced within a study of T-cell reconstitution after alpha-beta-depleted transplantation in children. This clonotype came up many times. Researchers prepared the TCRbeta library using unique molecular identifiers, the study reports. MiXCR was run by TCRdb on the PCR reads, yielding one entry per CDR3 protein. The sample has 600,000 to 700,000 distinct CDR3 sequences, over 15% seen once; the top ten hold 0.8% to 1.1%. Trimming shortened V by 4 bases and J by 3 bases, and 12 bases separated the two germline ends. The germline CDR1 and CDR2 sequences are SGHTA and FQGTGA. The CDR3 spans 14 residues.

Source: PBMCs from the stem cell graft donor, taken from the stem cell graft. The source is a human donor who donated a stem cell graft to a child with acute myeloid leukemia. This chain links TRBV7-3 with TRBJ1-2; D perhaps matches TRBD1 (5 bases). The CDR3 is CASSSLGRHYGYTF. DNA of the CDR3: TGTGCCAGCAGCTCCCTGGGACGGCACTATGGCTACACCTTC.